Listed below are T cell receptor beta chains from one sample, sequenced in a study of CD8 T cells in Susac syndrome. TCRdb ran MiXCR on the immunoSEQ multiplex PCR reads and lists one entry per CDR3 protein. Of 210,000 or so distinct CDR3 sequences listed, 94% are singletons. Sequenced: CD4+ T cells from PBMCs. The source of these receptors is a human donor with Susac syndrome. The CDR3 runs from the conserved cysteine through the conserved F or W. A D gene is named only where the DNA matches it firmly. Size is omitted from some rows. Given values are once, few, many or a class for expanded clones.

>NA|NA|TRBJ1-1|TRBV14
TGTGCCAGCAGCCAAGGCGGAGGGGCGACTGAAGCTTTCTTT
CASSQGGGATEAFF
>NA|NA|TRBJ2-7|TRBV29-1
TGCAGCGTGCAACGAACCAGGGACTCCTACGAGCAGTACTTC
CSVQRTRDSYEQYF
>NA|TRBD1|TRBJ1-6|TRBV30
TGTGCCTGGAGTGCGCTCCGACAGGGGGCGGTTAATTCACCCCTCCACTTT
CAWSALRQGAVNSPLHF
>NA|NA|TRBJ1-6|TRBV12-3/TRBV12-4
TGTGCCAGCACCTTGGGGGGGGCCCTTTCACCCCTCCACTTT
CASTLGGALSPLHF
>NA|NA|TRBJ2-3|TRBV30
TGTGCCTGGGGTGCAGGGGATACGCAGTATTTT
CAWGAGDTQYF
>NA|NA|TRBJ2-1|TRBV12-3/TRBV12-4
TGTGCCAGCAGTTCCGGACCCACCCCCATACAGTTCTTC
CASSSGPTPIQFF
>NA|TRBD1|TRBJ1-1|TRBV30
TGTGCCTGGTTTGGGACAGCTGACGAAGCTTTCTTT
CAWFGTADEAFF
>NA|TRBD1|TRBJ1-5|TRBV12-3/TRBV12-4
TGTGCCAGCAGCTCTGAGCTCCGGGACAGGGGAGGGAATCAGCCCCAGCATTTT
CASSSELRDRGGNQPQHF
>NA|NA|TRBJ1-6|TRBV5-4
TGTGCCAGCAGCTTGGGAGGCCGAACGGGAAATAATTCACCCCTCCACTTT
CASSLGGRTGNNSPLHF
>NA|TRBD2|TRBJ2-1|TRBV19
TGTGCCAGTAGTATTCCCGGACTAGCTAGCTATGAGCAGTTCTTC
CASSIPGLASYEQFF
>NA|NA|TRBJ2-7|TRBV7-2
TGTGCCAGCAGCCCTACAGGGCAGAGCTCCTACGAGCAGTACTTC
CASSPTGQSSYEQYF
>NA|NA|TRBJ2-5|TRBV19
TGTGCCAGTAGTCCCAAGAGAGGCCCGGAGACCCAGTACTTC
CASSPKRGPETQYF
>once|TRBD1|TRBJ1-2|TRBV4-1
TGCGCCAGCAGCCCCGCGGGACAGGGGAACTATGGCTACACCTTC
CASSPAGQGNYGYTF
>NA|NA|TRBJ1-2|TRBV30
TGTGCCTGGAGGGTTTATACAGGACTCAGGACCGTAGCTAACTATGGCTACACCTTC
CAWRVYTGLRTVANYGYTF
>NA|TRBD2|TRBJ2-7|TRBV4-3
TGCGCCAGCAGCCAAGCGAGGGCGGGGGGAGCCTCCTACGAGCAGTACTTC
CASSQARAGGASYEQYF
>NA|NA|TRBJ1-6|TRBV12-3/TRBV12-4
TGTGCCAGCAGGTCACAACAGGTTTCACCCCTCCACTTT
CASRSQQVSPLHF
>NA|TRBD1|TRBJ1-2|TRBV5-1
TGCGCCAGCAGCTTGGGTGGACAGGGGAATGGCTACACCTTC
CASSLGGQGNGYTF
>NA|TRBD1|TRBJ1-1|TRBV20-1
TGCAGTGCTAGCAGGATGGACAGGCCGAACACTGAAGCTTTCTTT
CSASRMDRPNTEAFF
>NA|TRBD2|TRBJ2-1|TRBV2
TGTGCCAGCAATGTACGACTAGCGGATGAGCAGTTCTTC
CASNVRLADEQFF
>NA|NA|TRBJ1-5|TRBV30
TGTGCCTGGAGACGGCAGGGAGATGGTTTCGGCAATCAGCCCCAGCATTTT
CAWRRQGDGFGNQPQHF
>NA|NA|TRBJ2-7|TRBV20-1
TGCAGTGCTCCCCACGGACCCTACGAGCAGTACTTC
CSAPHGPYEQYF
>NA|TRBD1|TRBJ1-4|TRBV25-1
TGTGCCAGCAGTGTCTCCAGGGGGCGGGATGAAAAACTGTTTTTT
CASSVSRGRDEKLFF
>NA|NA|TRBJ2-7|TRBV6-5
TGTGCCAGCATTCGATCCGGTCAAGGCGCCTACGAGCAGTACTTC
CASIRSGQGAYEQYF
>NA|NA|TRBJ2-1|TRBV5-6
TGTGCCAGCAGTGAGGGGGTAAACTCCTACAATGAGCAGTTCTTC
CASSEGVNSYNEQFF
>NA|NA|TRBJ1-2|TRBV19
TGTGCCAGTAGTATCACGGATAACTATGGCTACACCTTC
CASSITDNYGYTF
>NA|TRBD2|TRBJ2-3|TRBV12-3/TRBV12-4
TGTGCCAGCAGTTCACCTATAGCGGGGGCGCAGTATTTT
CASSSPIAGAQYF
>NA|TRBD2|TRBJ2-1|TRBV3-1
TGTGCCAGCAGCCACTGGGGGAGGGAGGAGGACAATGAGCAGTTCTTC
CASSHWGREEDNEQFF
>NA|TRBD1|TRBJ1-6|TRBV12-3/TRBV12-4
TGTGCCAGCAGTCCACCGGGACAGCTCAATTCACCCCTCCACTTT
CASSPPGQLNSPLHF
>NA|NA|TRBJ1-2|TRBV11-2
TGTGCCAGCAGCTTAGAAAGGACAGAGGGCTACACCTTC
CASSLERTEGYTF
>NA|NA|TRBJ2-7|TRBV15
TGTGCCACCAGCAGAGATCTGCAGGCGCTGGACGAGCAGTACTTC
CATSRDLQALDEQYF
>NA|NA|TRBJ2-2|TRBV9
TGTGCCAGCAGCGTAGCGGGGCGACTAGGAAAAACCGGGGAGCTGTTTTTT
CASSVAGRLGKTGELFF
>NA|NA|TRBJ2-7|TRBV30
TGTGCCTGGAGTCCTGATGGACTCTCCGCGTGGTACTTC
CAWSPDGLSAWYF
>NA|NA|TRBJ1-3|TRBV30
TGTGCCTGGACCACAGGGATACTCGGAAACACCATATATTTT
CAWTTGILGNTIYF
>once|NA|TRBJ2-7|TRBV30
TGTGCCTGGGGGGGGGACACCACCTACGAGCAGTACTTC
CAWGGDTTYEQYF
>NA|TRBD2|TRBJ2-3|TRBV20-1
TGCAGTGCTGCGGAGAGGACTAGCGGGGAGGGAGATACGCAGTATTTT
CSAAERTSGEGDTQYF
>NA|TRBD1|TRBJ1-1|TRBV27
TGTGCCAGCAGGCCTACAGGGGGAACTGAAGCTTTCTTT
CASRPTGGTEAFF
>NA|NA|TRBJ2-1|TRBV5-1
TGCGCCAGCAGCTTGGACGCCTTGGTGGATGAGCAGTTCTTC
CASSLDALVDEQFF
>NA|TRBD1|TRBJ1-1|TRBV5-1
TGCGCCAGCAGCTTGGGTTTGGGGACAGGGAGCACTGAAGCTTTCTTT
CASSLGLGTGSTEAFF
>NA|TRBD1|TRBJ1-3|TRBV18
TGTGCCAGCTCACCCCGCCCGGAGACAGGGGCCGCCGGTTACTCTGGAAACACCATATATTTT
CASSPRPETGAAGYSGNTIYF
>NA|TRBD1|TRBJ1-2|TRBV29-1
TGCAGCGCCGGGACAGGTGGTCCCTATGGCTACACCTTC
CSAGTGGPYGYTF
>NA|NA|TRBJ1-1|TRBV27
TGTGCCAGCAGGCTAGAGAAAGAGAACACTGAAGCTTTCTTT
CASRLEKENTEAFF
>NA|TRBD1|TRBJ2-3|TRBV20-1
TGCAGTGCTAGGGACAGGGGGCGCTGGACAGATACGCAGTATTTT
CSARDRGRWTDTQYF
>NA|NA|TRBJ1-2|TRBV20-1
TGCAGTGCTAGAGATACACAGCGAAACTATGGCTACACCTTC
CSARDTQRNYGYTF
>NA|TRBD1|TRBJ2-2|TRBV2
TGTGCCAGCAGCCAAACAGGGGGCAAGGCCGGGGAGCTGTTTTTT
CASSQTGGKAGELFF
>NA|NA|TRBJ2-1|TRBV20-1
TGCAGTGCTAGGGAACCGGGACTCGAGCAGTTCTTC
CSAREPGLEQFF
>NA|TRBD1|TRBJ1-1|TRBV28
TGTGCCAGCAGTTTGGGAGACAGGGGGGAAGCTTTCTTT
CASSLGDRGEAFF
>NA|NA|TRBJ1-4|TRBV4-1
TGCGCCAGCAGCCAACCAGGGGACTCTAATGAAAAACTGTTTTTT
CASSQPGDSNEKLFF
>NA|NA|TRBJ1-3|TRBV24-1
TGTGCCACCAGTGATCCATCGCCTGGAAACACCATATATTTT
CATSDPSPGNTIYF
>NA|NA|TRBJ2-3|TRBV30
TGTGCCTGGAAGTCAGGGAGGACAGATACGCAGTATTTT
CAWKSGRTDTQYF
>NA|NA|TRBJ2-6|TRBV7-2
TGTGCCAGCAGCCCTCCAGTATCTGGGGCCAACGTCCTGACTTTC
CASSPPVSGANVLTF
>NA|NA|TRBJ2-7|TRBV29-1
TGCAGCGTCCTTCCGACAGGAGAGGTCTACGAGCAGTACTTC
CSVLPTGEVYEQYF
>NA|NA|TRBJ2-1|TRBV24-1
TGTGCCACCAGTGAGGACGGGGACGATGAGCAGTTCTTC
CATSEDGDDEQFF
>NA|NA|TRBJ2-3|TRBV7-3
TGTGCCAGCAGCGCCCCGGGTGACGGCACAGATACGCAGTATTTT
CASSAPGDGTDTQYF
>NA|TRBD2|TRBJ2-3|TRBV20-1
TGCAGTGCTAGAGATTATAGCGGGGGCTATACGCAGTATTTT
CSARDYSGGYTQYF
>NA|TRBD1|TRBJ2-5|TRBV20-1
TGCAGTGCCCGGACAGGGGGCGCGGAGACCCAGTACTTC
CSARTGGAETQYF